Listed below are T cell receptor beta chains from one sample, sequenced in a study of T-cell reconstitution after alpha-beta-depleted transplantation in children. TCRdb fed the PCR reads into MiXCR, producing one record per CDR3 protein. The sample consists of over 400,000 distinct CDR3 sequences, roughly 43% of them appearing once. The source was PBMCs, collected before TCRalphabeta/CD19-depleted stem cell transplant. These receptors were taken from a girl under 10 years old with aplastic anemia, due to receive a stem cell transplant. Both conserved end residues are part of each CDR3. Fields, in order: clone size, D gene, J gene, V gene, CDR3 DNA, CDR3 protein. D genes are given only for firm matches. For some rows the clone size is stated as once, few or many, or as a class when expanded; others skip it.

size: -; D: -; J: TRBJ2-1; V: TRBV7-2; DNA: TGTGCCAGCAGCGCGCTTTCTGCCGTTAACAATGAGCAGTTCTTC; CDR3: CASSALSAVNNEQFF
size: many; D: -; J: TRBJ1-4; V: TRBV27; DNA: TGTGCCAGCAGTTTAGAAGGGTCTGAAAAACTGTTTTTT; CDR3: CASSLEGSEKLFF
size: -; D: -; J: TRBJ2-1; V: TRBV6-5; DNA: -; CDR3: CASSSSFTSAYNEQFF
size: few; D: -; J: TRBJ2-3; V: TRBV4-1; DNA: TGCGCCAGCAGCCCGGACGAGGGGGGGCCCACAGATACGCAGTATTTT; CDR3: CASSPDEGGPTDTQYF
size: -; D: -; J: TRBJ2-5; V: TRBV12-3/TRBV12-4; DNA: TGTGCCAGCAGTACGAACAGCCGCGACCGGGAGACCCAGTACTTC; CDR3: CASSTNSRDRETQYF
size: -; D: -; J: TRBJ2-7; V: TRBV4-2; DNA: TGTGCCAGCAGCCAGGGTGGGGACTGGACCTACGAGCAGTACTTC; CDR3: CASSQGGDWTYEQYF
size: once; D: -; J: TRBJ1-4; V: TRBV11-1; DNA: TGTGCCAGCAGCTCGACATCAGGGAGGGAACTGTTTTTT; CDR3: CASSSTSGRELFF
size: few; D: -; J: TRBJ1-2; V: TRBV7-2; DNA: TGTGCCAGCAGCGTCAGTAGACAGGTGCTCTATGGCTACACCTTC; CDR3: CASSVSRQVLYGYTF
size: -; D: TRBD1; J: TRBJ2-7; V: TRBV7-3; DNA: TGTGCCAGCAGCCCTTCGGACAGGGCTCCCTACGAGCAGTACTTC; CDR3: CASSPSDRAPYEQYF
size: -; D: TRBD2; J: TRBJ2-3; V: TRBV7-6; DNA: TGTGCCAGCAGCTTTGGGACTATAGATACGCAGTATTTT; CDR3: CASSFGTIDTQYF
size: -; D: -; J: TRBJ1-5; V: TRBV20-1; DNA: TGCAGTGGACAGACGGTTGGCAATCAGCCCCAGCATTTT; CDR3: CSGQTVGNQPQHF
size: few; D: -; J: TRBJ2-5; V: TRBV28; DNA: TGTGCCAGCAGTTCCCCTAGCGAGACCCAGTACTTC; CDR3: CASSSPSETQYF
size: many; D: TRBD1; J: TRBJ1-3; V: TRBV3-1; DNA: TGTGCCAGCAGCCACGGACAGGGGGTCGGAAACACCATATATTTT; CDR3: CASSHGQGVGNTIYF
size: -; D: TRBD1; J: TRBJ2-3; V: TRBV11-2; DNA: TGTGCCAGCAGCCCAAGAGGGGGGGGACAGGGGAAGGCAGATACGCAGTATTTT; CDR3: CASSPRGGGQGKADTQYF
size: -; D: TRBD1; J: TRBJ1-2; V: TRBV7-9; DNA: TGTGCCAGCAGCGGACAGGGAGCTAACTATGGCTACACCTTC; CDR3: CASSGQGANYGYTF
size: -; D: -; J: TRBJ2-1; V: TRBV4-1; DNA: TGCGCCAGCAGCCAAGGGCAAGGGCCCCGGGATGAGCAGTTCTTC; CDR3: CASSQGQGPRDEQFF
size: many; D: TRBD2; J: TRBJ2-1; V: TRBV20-1; DNA: TGCAGTGCTAACGGACTAGCGGGAGGGTTGCAGTTCTTC; CDR3: CSANGLAGGLQFF
size: many; D: -; J: TRBJ1-2; V: TRBV29-1; DNA: TGCAGCGTTGGCGAGCCGAGCGGTGGCTACACCTTC; CDR3: CSVGEPSGGYTF
size: -; D: -; J: TRBJ2-2; V: TRBV20-1; DNA: TGCAGTGCCAGGGTTAAGGGGAACACCGGGGAGCTGTTTTTT; CDR3: CSARVKGNTGELFF
size: once; D: -; J: TRBJ2-3; V: TRBV10-3; DNA: TGTGCCATCAGTGAGTCTGGACCGAGGCTTTCGGATACGCAGTATTTT; CDR3: CAISESGPRLSDTQYF
size: -; D: TRBD2; J: TRBJ2-7; V: TRBV5-1; DNA: TGCGCCAGCAGCTTAAAGGCGGGAGCCTACGAGCAGTACTTC; CDR3: CASSLKAGAYEQYF
size: -; D: -; J: TRBJ1-5; V: TRBV7-9; DNA: TGTGCCTGCAGCTCCGGGGGCTTGGGCAATCTGCCCCAGCATTTT; CDR3: CACSSGGLGNLPQHF
size: few; D: TRBD1; J: TRBJ1-2; V: TRBV12-3/TRBV12-4; DNA: TGTGCCAGCAGTTCAAACAGGGGGCCTAACTATGGCTACACCTTC; CDR3: CASSSNRGPNYGYTF
size: -; D: -; J: TRBJ2-5; V: TRBV5-1; DNA: TGCGCCAGCAGCTTGCGTACGGGAGTAGCGGAGACCCAGTACTTC; CDR3: CASSLRTGVAETQYF
size: -; D: -; J: TRBJ2-3; V: TRBV20-1; DNA: TGCAGTGCTAGAGATCTGTCAGATACGCAGTATTTT; CDR3: CSARDLSDTQYF
size: -; D: TRBD1; J: TRBJ2-3; V: TRBV5-1; DNA: TGCGCCAGCAGCCCCCGGGACAGGGCCGATACGCAGTATTTT; CDR3: CASSPRDRADTQYF
size: -; D: TRBD2; J: TRBJ2-7; V: TRBV14; DNA: TGTGCCAGCAGCCGGGGGAGCGGGAGAGAGCCCTACGAGCAGTACTTC; CDR3: CASSRGSGREPYEQYF
size: few; D: TRBD1; J: TRBJ2-3; V: TRBV7-9; DNA: TGTGCCAGCAGCTTGCAGGGGGCTTGGACAGATACGCAGTATTTT; CDR3: CASSLQGAWTDTQYF
size: -; D: -; J: TRBJ2-3; V: TRBV5-1; DNA: TGCGCCAGCAGCTTGGGACCGAATAGGGATACGCAGTATTTT; CDR3: CASSLGPNRDTQYF
size: -; D: TRBD2; J: TRBJ2-1; V: TRBV7-6; DNA: TGTGCCAGCAGCACGACTAGCAGGAGCCCCCACAATGAGCAGTTCTTC; CDR3: CASSTTSRSPHNEQFF
size: -; D: -; J: TRBJ1-1; V: TRBV7-6; DNA: TGTGCCAGCATTCCACAGGGTGTGACTGAAGCTTTCTTT; CDR3: CASIPQGVTEAFF
size: many; D: TRBD1; J: TRBJ1-1; V: TRBV5-1; DNA: TGCGCCAGCAGCTTCGATAGACAGGGGGAGACTGAAGCTTTCTTT; CDR3: CASSFDRQGETEAFF
size: -; D: -; J: TRBJ2-1; V: TRBV7-9; DNA: TGTGCCAGCACCGATCCCCGGCGGCCGTACAATGAGCAGTTCTTC; CDR3: CASTDPRRPYNEQFF
size: few; D: TRBD1; J: TRBJ2-7; V: TRBV29-1; DNA: TGCAGCGTCGTACCCGGGACAGGCTACGAGCAGTACTTC; CDR3: CSVVPGTGYEQYF